The clone carrying this TCR beta chain showed up many times. The data originate from a study of T-cell reconstitution after alpha-beta-depleted transplantation in children. Trimming pared 1 base from V and 2 bases from J, leaving 9 bases between. There are 15 residues in the CDR3. Germline loops: CDR1 LNHNV, CDR2 YYDKDF (reference sequence). The library targeted TCRbeta and was prepared with unique molecular identifiers. MiXCR, run by TCRdb on the PCR reads, gives a single entry per CDR3 protein. The sample yields roughly 220,000 distinct CDR3 sequences, more than 10% seen once. The V gene is TRBV15, the J gene TRBJ1-3; the D is unclear. The receptor was isolated from a human donor who donated a stem cell graft to a child with acute lymphoblastic leukemia. This specimen consisted of PBMCs from the stem cell graft donor, obtained from the stem cell graft. This CDR3 is CATSRVLLPGNTIYF. CDR3 sequence (DNA): TGTGCCACCAGCAGAGTACTCTTGCCTGGAAACACCATATATTTT.